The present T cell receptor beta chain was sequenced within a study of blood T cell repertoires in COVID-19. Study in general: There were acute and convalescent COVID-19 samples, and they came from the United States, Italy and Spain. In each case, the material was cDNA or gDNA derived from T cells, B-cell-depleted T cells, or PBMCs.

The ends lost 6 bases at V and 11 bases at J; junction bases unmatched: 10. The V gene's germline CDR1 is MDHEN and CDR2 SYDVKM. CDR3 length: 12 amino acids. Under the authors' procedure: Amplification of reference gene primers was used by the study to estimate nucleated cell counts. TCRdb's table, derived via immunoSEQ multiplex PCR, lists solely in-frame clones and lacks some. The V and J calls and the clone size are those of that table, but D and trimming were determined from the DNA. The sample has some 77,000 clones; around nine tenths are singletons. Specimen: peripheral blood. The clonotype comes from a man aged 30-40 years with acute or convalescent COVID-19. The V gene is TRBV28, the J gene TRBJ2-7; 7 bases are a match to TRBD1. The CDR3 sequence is CASSPLDRAEYF. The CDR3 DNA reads TGTGCCAGCAGCCCACTCGACAGGGCTGAGTACTTC.